This entry concerns a single T cell receptor (beta chain). Its target is not known. A second about 6 to 12 cycle PCR used barcoded and J-beta primers. Individual samples furnished no less than 2.5 million CDR3-containing paired-end reads apiece. TCRdb reprocessed the 5' RACE reads via MiXCR and lists one record per CDR3 protein. The sample has hundreds of thousands of distinct CDR3 sequences, approximately 53% seen once. This sample is part of a study of blood T cells in healthy people across ages. About the study: Roughly one uniquely barcoded beta molecule per two T cells was captured.

Study results and limitations: Naive T cell percentage showed a strong correlation with the diversity of TCR beta. Age advanced and TCR beta diversity per million T cells fell, roughly linearly.

V dropped 4 bases and J dropped 0 bases, with 11 bases sitting between them. This CDR3 is 15 amino acids long. Germline V gives CDR1 SGHTS, CDR2 YDEGEE. V gene TRBV5-8 combines with J gene TRBJ1-5; no clear D. The sequenced material came from blood. This receptor was obtained from a man aged 40-55 years in good health. CDR3: CASSGRDYSNQPQHF. In nucleotides, the CDR3 is TGTGCCAGCAGCGGAAGGGATTATAGCAATCAGCCCCAGCATTTT. Combining the CDR3 with reference TRBV5-8 and TRBJ1-5 gives the whole variable domain EAGVTQSPTHLIKTRGQQATLRCSPISGHTSVYWYQQALGLGLQFLLWYDEGEERNRGNFPPRFSGRQFPNYSSELNVNALELEDSALYLCASSGRDYSNQPQHFGDGTRLSIL.